The T cell receptor beta chain described here comes from a study of cytomegalovirus exposure and HLA in healthy donors. Study conclusions and caveats: HLA-A and HLA-B allele assignments for most subjects were reportedly predicted accurately using TCR beta sequences.

In germline, CDR1 is MNHEY, CDR2 SMNVEV (reference sequence). The CDR3 loop spans 14 amino acids. V gave up 3 bases and J gave up 2 bases, with 7 bases separating them. Primers: 60 Vbeta forward and 13 Jbeta reverse. Libraries were prepared by immunoSEQ multiplex PCR; TCRdb keeps only in-frame clonotypes and omits some of them. The sample has approximately 110,000 clones. About this clone: The antigen is undetermined.

The J gene is TRBJ1-4, the V gene TRBV27; the D is unclear. What was sequenced was PBMCs. The TCR was taken from a man aged 50-60 years in good health and CMV-seronegative. DNA for the CDR3: TGTGCCAGCAGTTTGGAGGGCACTAATGAAAAACTGTTTTTT. This gives the protein CASSLEGTNEKLFF. The entire variable domain, with the rest obtained from reference TRBV27 and TRBJ1-4, is as follows: EAQVTQNPRYLITVTGKKLTVTCSQNMNHEYMSWYRQDPGLGLRQIYYSMNVEVTDKGDVPEGYKVSRKEKRNFPLILESPSPNQTSLYFCASSLEGTNEKLFFGSGTQLSVL.